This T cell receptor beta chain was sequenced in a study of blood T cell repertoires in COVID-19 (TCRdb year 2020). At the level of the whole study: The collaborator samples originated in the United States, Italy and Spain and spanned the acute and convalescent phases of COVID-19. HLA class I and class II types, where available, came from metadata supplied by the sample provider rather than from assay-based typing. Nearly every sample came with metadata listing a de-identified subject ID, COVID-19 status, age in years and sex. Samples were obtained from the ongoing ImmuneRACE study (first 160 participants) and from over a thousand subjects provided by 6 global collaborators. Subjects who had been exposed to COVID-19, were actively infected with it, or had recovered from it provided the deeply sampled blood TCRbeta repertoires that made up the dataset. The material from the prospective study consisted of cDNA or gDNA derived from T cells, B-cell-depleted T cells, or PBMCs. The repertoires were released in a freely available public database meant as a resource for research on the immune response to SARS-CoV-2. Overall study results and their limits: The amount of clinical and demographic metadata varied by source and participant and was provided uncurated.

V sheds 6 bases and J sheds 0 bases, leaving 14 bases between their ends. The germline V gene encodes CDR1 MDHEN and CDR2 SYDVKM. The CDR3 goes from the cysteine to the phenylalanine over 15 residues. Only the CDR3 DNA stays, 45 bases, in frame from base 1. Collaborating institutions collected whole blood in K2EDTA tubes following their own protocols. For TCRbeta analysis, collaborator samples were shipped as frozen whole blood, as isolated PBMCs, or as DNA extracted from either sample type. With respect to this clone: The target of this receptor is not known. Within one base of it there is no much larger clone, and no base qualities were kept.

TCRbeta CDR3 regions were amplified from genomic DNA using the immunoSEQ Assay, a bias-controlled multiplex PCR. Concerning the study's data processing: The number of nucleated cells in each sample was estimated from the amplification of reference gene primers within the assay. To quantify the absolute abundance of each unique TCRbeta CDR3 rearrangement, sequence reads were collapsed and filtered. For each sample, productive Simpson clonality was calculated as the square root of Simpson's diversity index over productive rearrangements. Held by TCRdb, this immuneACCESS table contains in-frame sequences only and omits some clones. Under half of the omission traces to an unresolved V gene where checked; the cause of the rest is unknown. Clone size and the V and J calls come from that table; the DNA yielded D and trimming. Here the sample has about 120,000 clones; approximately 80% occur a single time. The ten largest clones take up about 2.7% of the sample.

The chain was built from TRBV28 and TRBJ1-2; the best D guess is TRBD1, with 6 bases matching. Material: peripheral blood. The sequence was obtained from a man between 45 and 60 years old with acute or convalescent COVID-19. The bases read TGTGCCAGCAGGCCCAGGGGAATCGCTAACTATGGCTACACCTTC. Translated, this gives CASRPRGIANYGYTF.